These 8 T cell receptor beta chains share one sample of origin, sequenced in a study of cytomegalovirus exposure and HLA in healthy donors (dated by TCRdb to about 2017). Receptor amplification or capture employed the immunoSEQ multiplex PCR assay. A mixture of 60 forward primers for TCR Vbeta segments and 13 reverse primers for TCR Jbeta segments was used in the multiplex PCR. In TCRdb, the immuneACCESS table is reduced to in-frame sequences with V and J assigned. These tables do not hold every clone; where another copy was compared, an unresolved V gene accounts for under half, and the others remain unexplained. In all, the sample holds about 96,000 clones, and approximately 80% of those were seen once. Together, the top ten hold around 3% of the sample. Sequencing used PBMCs. The receptors stem from a man aged 30 to 45 in good health and CMV-seronegative.

The V and J genes are TRBV10-3 and TRBJ1-1, with 7 positions matching TRBD1. CDR3 size: 12 residues. The germline gives CDR1 ENHRY, CDR2 SYGVKD. Germline trimming cut 8 bases from V and 1 base from J; bases unmatched to any gene: 1. The CDR3 bases are TGTGCCATCGGGACAGCGAACACTGAAGCTTTCTTT. Protein: CAIGTANTEAFF.

This clone was detected once. J is TRBJ2-7 and V is TRBV13; 9 positions match TRBD1. This CDR3 contains 13 residues. CDR1 and CDR2 from the germline V gene are PRHDT and FYEKMQ (reference sequence). CDR3 sequence (DNA): TGTGCGATAAGTGTTGGGACAGGGTACGAGCAGTACTTC. It translates to CAISVGTGYEQYF.

The V gene is TRBV2, the J gene TRBJ1-1, with no clear D. V lost 6 bases, J lost 0 bases, and 29 bases lay in between. The CDR3 contains 20 residues. Germline loops: CDR1 SNHLY, CDR2 FYNNEI. The CDR3 coding sequence is TGTGCCAGCAGACATCCTTCCCACAGAACCCAACCTATCATGAACACTGAAGCTTTCTTT. Amino acid sequence: CASRHPSHRTQPIMNTEAFF.

This clone came up once. The chain couples TRBV29-1 to TRBJ2-1; 9 bases are a match to TRBD2. Germline values: CDR1 SQVTM, CDR2 ANQGSEA. V dropped 4 bases and J dropped 6; count of bases not matched to a gene: 4. This CDR3 has 13 amino acids. The CDR3 here is CSVGGGAINEQFF. CDR3 nucleotide sequence: TGCAGCGTTGGCGGGGGGGCCATCAATGAGCAGTTCTTC.

The chain recombines TRBV19 with TRBJ1-2; tentatively, D is TRBD1 (5 bases). Germline V gene sequence: CDR1 LNHDA, CDR2 SQIVND (reference sequence). The CDR3 contains 15 residues. V gave up 5 bases and J gave up 5 bases, with 18 bases separating them. The CDR3: CASSDHPGQGYGYTF. The CDR3 region has the DNA TGTGCCAGTAGTGACCATCCCGGGCAGGGATATGGCTACACCTTC.

The chain joins TRBV10-3 to TRBJ2-3; 9 nucleotides match TRBD2. V shed 3 bases, J shed 0 bases, and the junction held 4 bases outside the gene matches. CDR3 length equals 16 residues. Germline assignment: CDR1 ENHRY and CDR2 SYGVKD. The CDR3 sequence is CAISDLAGASTDTQYF. The CDR3 nucleotides are TGTGCCATCAGTGATTTAGCGGGAGCCAGCACAGATACGCAGTATTTT.

The chain carries TRBV19 and TRBJ1-1, with 9 nucleotides matching TRBD1. The V gene end was trimmed by 6 bases and the J gene end by 5 bases; junction bases not matched to a gene: 10. The CDR3 spans 15 residues. The germline V gene has CDR1 LNHDA and CDR2 SQIVND (reference sequence). The CDR3: CASSTTGGGLTEAFF. CDR3 DNA sequence: TGTGCCAGTAGCACCACAGGGGGCGGCTTGACTGAAGCTTTCTTT.

This clone was seen a handful of times. V gene TRBV5-4 combines with J gene TRBJ1-6; 7 bases line up with TRBD1. The V gene end was trimmed by 6 bases and the J gene end by 4 bases; junction bases not matched to a gene: 10. The CDR3 length is 16 residues. The germline V gene has CDR1 SGHNT and CDR2 YYREEE (reference sequence). The CDR3 is CASTEQGLGYNSPLHF. DNA of the CDR3: TGTGCCAGCACCGAACAGGGGCTTGGGTATAATTCACCCCTCCACTTT.